The 12 T cell receptor beta chains in this list originate from one sample, sequenced in a study of T cell responses to AZD1222 COVID-19 vaccine (dated by TCRdb to about 2021). The receptor library was made with the immunoSEQ multiplex PCR assay. TCRdb holds this immuneACCESS table with in-frame rearrangements only. Some clones are missing; in checked studies, unresolved V genes explain under half, and the rest has no known cause. In this sample the table shows tens of thousands of clones, approximately 82% of which occur a single time. The ten most abundant clones make up around a fifth of the sample. Read against the paper, the sample's time point label means: baseline before first vaccination. Sample: peripheral blood, taken on day 0 of AZD1222 vaccination. These receptors originate from an adult in good health.

The chain is built from TRBV3-1 (or the pseudogene TRBV3-2) and TRBJ2-3, with a tentative D call TRBD2 (5 bases). The CDR3 sequence is 15 residues long. Trimming took 3 bases from V and 0 from J, leaving 10 bases between them. CDR1 LGHDT and CDR2 YNNKEL come from the germline V gene (reference sequence). The CDR3, as DNA: TGTGCCAGCAGCCAGAGTAGGACTAGCACAGATACGCAGTATTTT. Translation gives CASSQSRTSTDTQYF.

The chain links TRBV28 to TRBJ1-5; unclear D gene. The CDR3 is 10 amino acids. Germline V gives CDR1 MDHEN, CDR2 SYDVKM. V lost 6 bases and J lost 9, with 6 bases in between. The CDR3 protein is CASSRGPQHF. In DNA, the CDR3 is TGTGCCAGCAGCCGGGGGCCCCAGCATTTT.

The rearrangement links TRBV6-5 to TRBJ2-1; the D is unclear. Germline V gene sequence: CDR1 MNHEY, CDR2 SVGAGI. CDR3 length: 13 residues. Trimming shortened V by 7 bases and J by 4 bases, and 11 bases separated the two germline ends. The CDR3 region has the DNA TGTGCCAGCAAAAACACCAGATACAATGAGCAGTTCTTC. Its translation: CASKNTRYNEQFF.

This clone was seen ten or more times. The DNA for the CDR3 is TGTGCCAGCAGTCGGACAGCTTATAGCAATCAGCCCCAGCATTTT. It specifies CASSRTAYSNQPQHF. V and J are TRBV27 and TRBJ1-5, with a weak D call TRBD1 (6 bases). The CDR3 consists of 15 residues. Trimming left V 5 bases short and J 0 bases short, with 11 bases between. Germline assignment: CDR1 MNHEY and CDR2 SMNVEV (reference sequence).

The V and J genes are TRBV19 and TRBJ1-5; D might be TRBD1 (6 bases). From germline, CDR1 is LNHDA and CDR2 SQIVND (reference sequence). This CDR3 is 16 amino acids long. Trimming removed 1 base at V and 2 bases at J, with 12 bases between. This chain's CDR3 is CASSIGGAIGNQPQHF. CDR3 in DNA: TGTGCCAGTAGTATAGGGGGGGCCATCGGCAATCAGCCCCAGCATTTT.

This chain's CDR3 is CASSLEPREIGFLYEQYF. CDR3 DNA: TGTGCCAGCAGCTTAGAGCCGCGGGAGATAGGTTTTTTGTACGAGCAGTACTTC. J is TRBJ2-7 and V is TRBV7-6, with 7 bases identical to TRBD2. CDR1 is SGHVS, CDR2 FNYEAQ, per germline. The V and J ends lost 1 base and 4 bases, in that order; junction bases with no gene match: 16. The CDR3 totals 18 residues.

This clone was seen more than once but under ten times. The CDR3 is CATSRSNRDTIYF. DNA for the CDR3: TGTGCCACCAGCAGAAGTAACAGGGACACCATATATTTT. This sequence joins TRBV15 and TRBJ1-3, with D possibly TRBD1 on 6 matching bases. The V end was cut by 2 bases, the J end by 8 bases, with 10 bases between. The germline V gene has CDR1 LNHNV and CDR2 YYDKDF (reference sequence). CDR3 length equals 13 residues.

The V and J genes are TRBV5-1 and TRBJ2-3, with unresolved D. V lost 0 bases and J 6 bases, leaving 2 bases between the germline ends. Germline CDR1 is SGHRS and CDR2 is YFSETQ. The CDR3 is made up of 11 amino acids. CDR3 sequence reads: CASSLGDTQYF. In DNA form, the CDR3 reads TGCGCCAGCAGCTTGGGTGATACGCAGTATTTT. The full variable domain, with the rest looked up from reference TRBV5-1 and TRBJ2-3, is KAGVTQTPRYLIKTRGQQVTLSCSPISGHRSVSWYQQTPGQGLQFLFEYFSETQRNKGNFPGRFSGRQFSNSRSEMNVSTLELGDSALYLCASSLGDTQYFGPGTRLTVL.

This CDR3 is CAWSVPGTSGRGDTQYF. CDR3 coding DNA: TGTGCCTGGAGTGTACCGGGGACTAGCGGGCGAGGGGATACGCAGTATTTT. This rearrangement joins TRBV30 to TRBJ2-3; 12 positions agree with TRBD2. The CDR3 loop spans 17 amino acids. Germline V gene sequence: CDR1 GTSNPN, CDR2 SVGIG (reference sequence). The J segment lost 6 bases and the V segment lost 0 bases, leaving 10 bases of the junction unmatched.

The rearrangement joins TRBV12-3 or TRBV12-4 to TRBJ2-3; D is undetermined. Trimming pared 6 bases from V and 0 bases from J, leaving 4 bases between. The CDR3 has 12 residues. The CDR3 is CASRTSTDTQYF. The DNA of the CDR3 is TGTGCCAGCAGGACAAGCACAGATACGCAGTATTTT.

The J gene is TRBJ1-4, the V gene TRBV10-2; D may be TRBD1 (5 bases). The germline V gene has CDR1 WSHSY and CDR2 SAAADI. The CDR3 is 17 amino acids. Trimming stripped 2 bases from V and 4 bases from J, with 17 bases between. CDR3 loop: CASSETPGPDLNEKLFF. In nucleotides, the CDR3 is TGCGCCAGCAGTGAGACCCCAGGGCCCGACCTTAATGAAAAACTGTTTTTT.

The chain's CDR3 is CASSPDTGTTSNQPQHF. Written as DNA, the CDR3 is TGTGCCAGCAGTCCCGACACCGGGACAACTAGCAATCAGCCCCAGCATTTT. This chain uses TRBV6-6 with TRBJ1-5, with D perhaps TRBD1 (6 bases). Per the germline V gene, CDR1 is MNHNY and CDR2 is SVGAGI (reference sequence). Trimming shortened V by 5 bases and J by 0 bases, and 17 bases separated the two germline ends. The CDR3 has 17 amino acids.